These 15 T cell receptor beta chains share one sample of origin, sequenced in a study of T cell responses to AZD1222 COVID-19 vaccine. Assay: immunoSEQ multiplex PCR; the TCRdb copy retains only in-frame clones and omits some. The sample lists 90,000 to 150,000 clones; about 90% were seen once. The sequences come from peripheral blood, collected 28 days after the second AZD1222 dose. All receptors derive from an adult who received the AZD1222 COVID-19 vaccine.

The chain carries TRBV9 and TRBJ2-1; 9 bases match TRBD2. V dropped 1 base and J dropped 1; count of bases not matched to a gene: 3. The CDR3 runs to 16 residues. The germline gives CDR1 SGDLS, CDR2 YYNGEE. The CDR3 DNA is TGTGCCAGCAGCGTATCTAGCGGGGCGTCCTACAATGAGCAGTTCTTC. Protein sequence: CASSVSSGASYNEQFF.

CDR3 DNA: TGCGCCAGCAGCCACCAAGCGGGGGGACCCTACGAGCAGTACTTC. Translated: CASSHQAGGPYEQYF. The rearrangement links TRBV4-3 to TRBJ2-7, with 9 bases lining up with TRBD2. The CDR3 totals 15 residues. V dropped 3 bases and J dropped 2; count of bases not matched to a gene: 5. Germline-derived CDR1 and CDR2 are LGHNA and YSLEER.

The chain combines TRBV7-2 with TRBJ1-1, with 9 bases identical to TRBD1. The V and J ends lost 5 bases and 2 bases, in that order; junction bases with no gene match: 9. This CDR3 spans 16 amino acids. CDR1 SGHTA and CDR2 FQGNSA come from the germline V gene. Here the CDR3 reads CASSLGQGVVNTEAFF. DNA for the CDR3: TGTGCCAGCAGCCTGGGACAGGGCGTGGTAAACACTGAAGCTTTCTTT.

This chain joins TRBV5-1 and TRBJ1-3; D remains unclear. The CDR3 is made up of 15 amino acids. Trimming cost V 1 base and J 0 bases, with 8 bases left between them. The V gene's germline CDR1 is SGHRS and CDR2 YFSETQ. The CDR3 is CASSLLGGSGNTIYF. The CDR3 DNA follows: TGCGCCAGCAGCTTGTTAGGAGGCTCTGGAAACACCATATATTTT.

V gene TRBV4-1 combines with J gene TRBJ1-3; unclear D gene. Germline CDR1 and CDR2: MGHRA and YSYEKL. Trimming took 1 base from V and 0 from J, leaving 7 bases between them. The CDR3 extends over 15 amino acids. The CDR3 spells CASSQVGNSGNTIYF. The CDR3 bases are TGCGCCAGCAGCCAAGTCGGTAACTCTGGAAACACCATATATTTT.

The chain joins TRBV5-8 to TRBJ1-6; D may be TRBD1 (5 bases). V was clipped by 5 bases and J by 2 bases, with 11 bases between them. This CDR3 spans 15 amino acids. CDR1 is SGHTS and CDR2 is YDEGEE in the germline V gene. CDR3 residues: CASRPTGTYNSPLHF. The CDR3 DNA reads TGTGCCAGCAGACCTACAGGAACCTATAATTCACCCCTCCACTTT.

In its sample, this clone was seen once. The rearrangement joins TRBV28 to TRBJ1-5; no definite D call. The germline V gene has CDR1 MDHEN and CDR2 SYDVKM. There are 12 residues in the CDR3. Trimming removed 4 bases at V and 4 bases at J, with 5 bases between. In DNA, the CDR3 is TGTGCCAGCAGTTCCGGGAATCAGCCCCAGCATTTT. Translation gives CASSSGNQPQHF.

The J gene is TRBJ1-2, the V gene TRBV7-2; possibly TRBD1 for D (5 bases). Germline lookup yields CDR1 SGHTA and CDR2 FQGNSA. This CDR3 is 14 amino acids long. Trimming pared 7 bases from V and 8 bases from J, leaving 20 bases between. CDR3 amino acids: CASNLLVQGWGYTF. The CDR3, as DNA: TGTGCCAGCAATCTATTGGTTCAGGGATGGGGCTACACCTTC.

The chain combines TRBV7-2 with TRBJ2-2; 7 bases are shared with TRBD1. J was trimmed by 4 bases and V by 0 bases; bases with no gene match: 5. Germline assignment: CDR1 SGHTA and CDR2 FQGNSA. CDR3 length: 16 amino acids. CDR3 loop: CASSLATGASTGELFF. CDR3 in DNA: TGTGCCAGCAGCTTAGCCACAGGGGCCTCCACCGGGGAGCTGTTTTTT.

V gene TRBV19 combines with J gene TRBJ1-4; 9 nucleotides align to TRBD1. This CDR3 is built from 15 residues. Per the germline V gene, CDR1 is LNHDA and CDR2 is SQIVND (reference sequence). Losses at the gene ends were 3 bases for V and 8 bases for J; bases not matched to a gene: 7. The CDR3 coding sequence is TGTGCCAGTAGTATTGGGGACAGGGCCGGCGAAAAACTGTTTTTT. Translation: CASSIGDRAGEKLFF.

The CDR3 DNA is TGTGCCAGCAGCCCCCAGGGGCAAAGGGAGCCCCAGCATTTT. The encoded protein is CASSPQGQREPQHF. The chain employs TRBV3-1 (or the pseudogene TRBV3-2) and TRBJ1-5; D might be TRBD1 (6 bases). Trimming stripped 4 bases from V and 8 bases from J, with 15 bases between. The CDR3 has 14 amino acids. Germline V gene sequence: CDR1 LGHDT, CDR2 YNNKEL (reference sequence).

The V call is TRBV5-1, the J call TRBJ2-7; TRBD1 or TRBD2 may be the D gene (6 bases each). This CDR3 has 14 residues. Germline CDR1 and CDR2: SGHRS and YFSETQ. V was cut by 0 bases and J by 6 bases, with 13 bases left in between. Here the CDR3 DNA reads TGCGCCAGCAGCTTGGACGGGGGCAGGGGCGAGCAGTACTTC. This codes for CASSLDGGRGEQYF. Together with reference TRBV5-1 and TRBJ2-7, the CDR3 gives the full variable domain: KAGVTQTPRYLIKTRGQQVTLSCSPISGHRSVSWYQQTPGQGLQFLFEYFSETQRNKGNFPGRFSGRQFSNSRSEMNVSTLELGDSALYLCASSLDGGRGEQYFGPGTRLTVT.

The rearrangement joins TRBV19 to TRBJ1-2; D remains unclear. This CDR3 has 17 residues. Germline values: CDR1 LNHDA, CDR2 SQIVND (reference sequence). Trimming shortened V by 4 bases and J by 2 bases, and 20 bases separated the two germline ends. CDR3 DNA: TGTGCCAGTAGTAACCCGGAAAACAGCCCCGGAAACTATGGCTACACCTTC. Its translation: CASSNPENSPGNYGYTF.

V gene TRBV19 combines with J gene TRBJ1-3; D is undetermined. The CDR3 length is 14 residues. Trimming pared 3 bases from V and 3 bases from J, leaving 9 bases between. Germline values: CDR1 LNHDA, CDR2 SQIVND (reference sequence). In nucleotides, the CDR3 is TGTGCCAGTAGTATTCCTGAGGATGGAAACACCATATATTTT. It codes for CASSIPEDGNTIYF. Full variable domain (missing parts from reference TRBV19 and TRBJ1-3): DGGITQSPKYLFRKEGQNVTLSCEQNLNHDAMYWYRQDPGQGLRLIYYSQIVNDFQKGDIAEGYSVSREKKESFPLTVTSAQKNPTAFYLCASSIPEDGNTIYFGEGSWLTVV.

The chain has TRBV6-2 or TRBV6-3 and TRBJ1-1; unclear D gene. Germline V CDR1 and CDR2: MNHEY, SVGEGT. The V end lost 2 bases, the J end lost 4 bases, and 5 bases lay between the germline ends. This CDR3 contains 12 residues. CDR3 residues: CASSYPATEAFF. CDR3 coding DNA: TGTGCCAGCAGTTACCCCGCCACTGAAGCTTTCTTT.